Each of the 26 T cell receptor beta chains below was sequenced from the same sample in a study of shared T cell receptors in the human thymus. The protocol was immunoSEQ multiplex PCR, while the TCRdb copy is restricted to in-frame clones and leaves out a portion. The sample records some 700,000 clones, around 87% being singletons. The same sample was also studied in work on human thymus T cells.

Sequenced material: thymocytes. These receptors were collected from a boy under two years old with a congenital heart defect.

The rearrangement joins TRBV10-2 to TRBJ2-2; 10 nucleotides line up with TRBD2. CDR3 length equals 16 residues. CDR1 is WSHSY, CDR2 SAAADI, per germline. V lost 8 bases, J lost 5 bases, and 11 bases stayed unmatched. The CDR3 DNA follows: TGCGCCAGCGGGGAAAGCGGGAGGGCCGGTACCGGGGAGCTGTTTTTT. Its translation: CASGESGRAGTGELFF.

The CDR3 bases are TGTGCCATCAGTGGGGGGCCCCACCAGTACTTC. Residues: CAISGGPHQYF. The chain carries TRBV10-3 and TRBJ2-7; D may be TRBD1 (6 bases). Germline loops: CDR1 ENHRY, CDR2 SYGVKD. Trimming stripped 4 bases from V and 10 bases from J, with 11 bases between. There are 11 residues in the CDR3.

The V call is TRBV25-1, the J call TRBJ1-2; TRBD1 might be the D (6 bases). Trimming stripped 1 base from V and 4 bases from J, with 13 bases between. Germline-derived CDR1 and CDR2 are MGHDK and SYGVNS. The CDR3 extends over 15 amino acids. The CDR3 DNA is TGTGCCAGCAGTGAATTGGGGGCTACGGGCTATGGCTACACCTTC. Protein product: CASSELGATGYGYTF.

This clone was seen a few times. The rearrangement joins TRBV28 to TRBJ2-2; TRBD2 aligns across 7 bases. The CDR3 has 15 residues. The V gene end was trimmed by 3 bases and the J gene end by 2 bases; junction bases not matched to a gene: 3. Germline loops: CDR1 MDHEN, CDR2 SYDVKM. The CDR3 protein is CASSFGTINTGELFF. The DNA for the CDR3 is TGTGCCAGCAGTTTCGGGACTATTAACACCGGGGAGCTGTTTTTT.

The gene calls are TRBV11-1 and TRBJ2-3, with D possibly TRBD2 on 5 matching bases. Trimming removed 5 bases at V and 1 base at J, with 13 bases between. CDR3 length: 15 amino acids. Germline V gene lookup returns CDR1 SGHAT and CDR2 FQDESV (reference sequence). The CDR3 coding sequence is TGTGCCAGCAGCGATTACGACTACCGCACAGATACGCAGTATTTT. Its protein is CASSDYDYRTDTQYF.

The gene calls are TRBV12-5 and TRBJ2-3, with D perhaps TRBD1 (5 bases). Germline values: CDR1 LGHNT, CDR2 FRNRAP. V lost 0 bases to trimming and J lost 4 bases, with 14 bases between them. The CDR3 contains 16 residues. CDR3 nucleotides: TGTGCTAGTGGTTTGGTACGGTCCAGGGCAGCAGATACGCAGTATTTT. It is translated as CASGLVRSRAADTQYF.

V gene TRBV7-9 combines with J gene TRBJ2-7; D may be TRBD2 (7 bases). CDR3 length equals 15 residues. Germline values: CDR1 SEHNR, CDR2 FQNEAQ (reference sequence). V was shortened by 5 bases and J by 0 bases, with 14 bases between the two germline ends. The CDR3 here is CASSQAGQSSYEQYF. CDR3 sequence (DNA): TGTGCCAGCAGCCAAGCGGGACAAAGCTCCTACGAGCAGTACTTC. Combining the CDR3 with reference TRBV7-9 and TRBJ2-7 gives the whole variable domain DTGVSQNPRHKITKRGQNVTFRCDPISEHNRLYWYRQTLGQGPEFLTYFQNEAQLEKSRLLSDRFSAERPKGSFSTLEIQRTEQGDSAMYLCASSQAGQSSYEQYFGPGTRLTVT.

V is TRBV30 and J is TRBJ2-1; possibly TRBD1 for D (5 bases). The V end was cut by 0 bases, the J end by 9 bases, with 6 bases between. Germline V gene lookup returns CDR1 GTSNPN and CDR2 SVGIG (reference sequence). CDR3 length: 11 residues. CDR3 residues: CAWSVRGEQFF. DNA for the CDR3: TGTGCCTGGAGTGTAAGGGGTGAGCAGTTCTTC.

The genes are TRBV19 and TRBJ2-1; 7 nucleotides align to TRBD2. J lost 6 bases, V lost 4 bases, and 3 bases had no gene match. The germline V gene has CDR1 LNHDA and CDR2 SQIVND (reference sequence). The CDR3 is 13 amino acids. Written as DNA, the CDR3 is TGTGCCAGTAGTACCGGACTAGGCAATGAGCAGTTCTTC. Protein: CASSTGLGNEQFF.

For the CDR3, the DNA is TGTGCCAGCAGTGTAGCTTTCCTACCCTACGAGCAGTACTTC. It yields the protein CASSVAFLPYEQYF. The chain has TRBV28 and TRBJ2-7; D ambiguous. In germline, CDR1 is MDHEN, CDR2 SYDVKM. V was trimmed by 5 bases and J by 2 bases, leaving 13 bases between them. The CDR3 is 14 residues long.

The V and J genes are TRBV10-1 and TRBJ2-7; TRBD2 is a possible D gene (5 bases). Germline CDR1 WNHNN, CDR2 SYGVQD (reference sequence). The CDR3 is 16 amino acids. Trimming removed 0 bases at V and 0 bases at J, with 12 bases between. The chain's CDR3 is CASSESKAASSYEQYF. The CDR3 bases are TGCGCCAGCAGTGAGTCTAAAGCGGCTAGCTCCTACGAGCAGTACTTC.

The V gene is TRBV18, the J gene TRBJ1-1; D might be TRBD1 (6 bases). CDR3 size: 19 residues. Looked up from germline, CDR1 is KGHSH and CDR2 is LQKENI. V lost 0 bases, J lost 1 base, and 21 bases lay in between. CDR3 sequence reads: CASSPPPRRQEITNTEAFF. DNA for the CDR3: TGTGCCAGCTCACCACCCCCGCGCCGACAGGAGATAACGAACACTGAAGCTTTCTTT.

The V and J genes are TRBV5-1 and TRBJ2-7; 10 nucleotides match TRBD1. The germline V gene encodes CDR1 SGHRS and CDR2 YFSETQ. The CDR3 contains 17 residues. The J segment lost 6 bases and the V segment lost 3 bases, leaving 15 bases of the junction unmatched. CDR3 DNA sequence: TGCGCCAGCAGCTGGACAGCGGGACAGGGGATCCCTAGCGAGCAGTACTTC. This codes for CASSWTAGQGIPSEQYF.

V usage is TRBV5-4 and J usage is TRBJ2-1; 10 bases align to TRBD2. Trimming cost V 0 bases and J 5 bases; bases outside gene matches: 11. From germline, CDR1 is SGHNT and CDR2 YYREEE (reference sequence). The CDR3 loop spans 18 amino acids. CDR3 sequence (DNA): TGTGCCAGCAGCTTGGCCGGCCCAAGGCTAGCGGGAGACAATGAGCAGTTCTTC. Its protein is CASSLAGPRLAGDNEQFF.

V and J are TRBV14 and TRBJ2-1; 11 bases are shared with TRBD2. Germline V gene lookup returns CDR1 SGHDN and CDR2 FVKESK. Losses at the gene ends were 6 bases for V and 5 bases for J; bases not matched to a gene: 9. The CDR3 length is 16 residues. For the CDR3, the DNA is TGTGCCAGCAGTTGTGGACTAGCGGGCTATCACAATGAGCAGTTCTTC. As protein: CASSCGLAGYHNEQFF.

J is TRBJ2-3 and V is TRBV6-4; 8 nucleotides align to TRBD2. The CDR3 is 15 amino acids. Trimming at V came to 3 bases and at J to 4 bases, leaving 6 bases not matched to a gene. Germline assignment: CDR1 MRHNA and CDR2 SNTAGT. The CDR3 here is CASSEAGGVSDTQYF. CDR3 nucleotide sequence: TGTGCCAGCAGTGAGGCGGGGGGCGTATCAGATACGCAGTATTTT.

This clone was seen once. The chain joins TRBV10-1 to TRBJ2-1, with TRBD2 as a possible D gene (6 bases). Germline V gives CDR1 WNHNN, CDR2 SYGVQD (reference sequence). The ends were cut back, 3 bases at V and 10 bases at J, with 13 bases in the middle. This CDR3 contains 13 residues. The DNA of the CDR3 is TGCGCCAGCAGTGACGAACGGGGGACGGAGCAGTTCTTC. This encodes CASSDERGTEQFF.

The rearrangement joins TRBV7-3 to TRBJ2-1; TRBD2 matches 10 bases. Unmatched junction bases numbered 15, after V lost 5 bases and J lost 2 bases. There are 19 residues in the CDR3. Germline assignment: CDR1 SGHTA and CDR2 FQGTGA. Written as DNA, the CDR3 is TGTGCCAGCAGCAAAGCCCCCCTGGCTAGCGGGAGACCCTACAATGAGCAGTTCTTC. Its protein is CASSKAPLASGRPYNEQFF.

The rearrangement uses TRBV28 and TRBJ2-1, with D possibly matching TRBD1 (6 bases). The length of the CDR3 is 16 residues. Per germline, CDR1 MDHEN and CDR2 SYDVKM. With 6 bases removed from V and 5 bases from J, the gap between germline ends came to 20 bases. In DNA, the CDR3 is TGTGCCAGCAGCCCAAGGGACAAGGGGGTTCACAATGAGCAGTTCTTC. Its protein product is CASSPRDKGVHNEQFF.

V gene TRBV25-1 combines with J gene TRBJ2-7; TRBD2 might be the D (6 bases). The CDR3 is 15 amino acids. V was shortened by 3 bases and J by 2 bases, with 14 bases between the two germline ends. Looked up from germline, CDR1 is MGHDK and CDR2 is SYGVNS. In DNA, the CDR3 is TGTGCCAGCAGTGACTCGGGACTGATTACCTACGAGCAGTACTTC. This encodes CASSDSGLITYEQYF.

CDR3 residues: CASSTRTGQRGTQYF. The CDR3 region has the DNA TGCGCCAGCAGCACAAGGACAGGGCAGAGGGGGACCCAGTACTTC. The rearrangement links TRBV5-1 to TRBJ2-5; 8 nucleotides align to TRBD1. The length of the CDR3 is 15 residues. Germline V gives CDR1 SGHRS, CDR2 YFSETQ. With V trimmed by 4 bases and J by 7 bases, 12 bases remained unmatched.

This chain joins TRBV2 and TRBJ2-5, with D possibly being TRBD2 (6 bases). The CDR3 totals 12 residues. Germline CDR1 is SNHLY and CDR2 is FYNNEI. V lost 11 bases, J lost 5 bases, and 15 bases lay in between. The CDR3 DNA follows: TGTGCCGCGTCCCTAGGAGGGGAGACCCAGTACTTC. It is translated as CAASLGGETQYF.

The V call is TRBV6-6, the J call TRBJ2-3; 9 bases are a match to TRBD1. The CDR3 sequence is 15 residues long. Germline loops: CDR1 MNHNY, CDR2 SVGAGI (reference sequence). V shed 5 bases and J 4 bases; nucleotides not matched to a gene: 7. The CDR3 sequence is CASSGRDRDSDTQYF. DNA for the CDR3: TGTGCCAGCAGTGGCCGGGACAGGGATTCAGATACGCAGTATTTT.

The V and J genes are TRBV27 and TRBJ2-1; 10 nucleotides match TRBD1. CDR3 length: 16 residues. After removal of 6 bases from V and 3 bases from J, the junction contained 8 bases not matched to a gene. The germline gives CDR1 MNHEY, CDR2 SMNVEV (reference sequence). The CDR3 protein is CASSQIRDRGYNEQFF. The CDR3 DNA reads TGTGCCAGCAGCCAAATCCGGGACAGGGGCTACAATGAGCAGTTCTTC.

This clone has just a few counts. This chain links TRBV19 with TRBJ1-5; D is unresolved. This CDR3 comprises 16 residues. Germline values: CDR1 LNHDA, CDR2 SQIVND (reference sequence). V was trimmed by 3 bases and J by 5 bases, leaving 17 bases between them. CDR3: CASSIMGPGKDQPQHF. CDR3 DNA: TGTGCCAGTAGTATCATGGGCCCGGGGAAGGATCAGCCCCAGCATTTT. Full variable domain (remainder filled in from reference TRBV19 and TRBJ1-5): DGGITQSPKYLFRKEGQNVTLSCEQNLNHDAMYWYRQDPGQGLRLIYYSQIVNDFQKGDIAEGYSVSREKKESFPLTVTSAQKNPTAFYLCASSIMGPGKDQPQHFGDGTRLSIL.

This chain links TRBV4-2 with TRBJ2-7; possibly TRBD2 for D (5 bases). Trimming took off 2 bases at V and 2 bases at J, with 13 bases between the two ends. CDR3 length equals 15 residues. Germline V gene data show CDR1 as LGHNA and CDR2 as YNFKEQ. For the CDR3, the DNA is TGTGCCAGCAGCCAACTGGTGGGAGAACCCTACGAGCAGTACTTC. It specifies CASSQLVGEPYEQYF.